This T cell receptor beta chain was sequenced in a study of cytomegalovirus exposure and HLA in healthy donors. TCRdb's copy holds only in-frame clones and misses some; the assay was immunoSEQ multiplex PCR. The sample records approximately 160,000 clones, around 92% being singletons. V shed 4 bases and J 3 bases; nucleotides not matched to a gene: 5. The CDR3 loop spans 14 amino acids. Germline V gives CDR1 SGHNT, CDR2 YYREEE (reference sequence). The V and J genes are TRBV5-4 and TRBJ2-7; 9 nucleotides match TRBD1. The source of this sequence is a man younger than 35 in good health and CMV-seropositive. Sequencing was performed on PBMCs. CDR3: CASSGPGQGYEQYF. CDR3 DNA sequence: TGTGCCAGCAGCGGGCCGGGACAGGGCTACGAGCAGTACTTC. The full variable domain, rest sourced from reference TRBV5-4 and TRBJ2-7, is ETGVTQSPTHLIKTRGQQVTLRCSSQSGHNTVSWYQQALGQGPQFIFQYYREEENGRGNFPPRFSGLQFPNYSSELNVNALELDDSALYLCASSGPGQGYEQYFGPGTRLTVT.